What follows describes a single T cell receptor beta chain. The sample belongs to a study of control samples from healthy donors and cancer patients. Trimming took off 0 bases at V and 8 bases at J, with 10 bases between the two ends. The germline V gene encodes CDR1 LGHDT and CDR2 YNNKEL (reference sequence). The CDR3 is made up of 13 amino acids. Method: immunoSEQ multiplex PCR; TCRdb's copy keeps in-frame clones and lacks some. The sample has fewer than 500,000 clones, 80% to 95% seen once. The sample comprised PBMCs. This receptor was taken from a man aged 35 to 55 with head and neck cancer. The rearrangement uses TRBV3-1 (or the pseudogene TRBV3-2) and TRBJ1-2, with D unresolved. In DNA, the CDR3 is TGTGCCAGCAGCCAAGATAAACCACCCGGCTACACCTTC. Protein product: CASSQDKPPGYTF.